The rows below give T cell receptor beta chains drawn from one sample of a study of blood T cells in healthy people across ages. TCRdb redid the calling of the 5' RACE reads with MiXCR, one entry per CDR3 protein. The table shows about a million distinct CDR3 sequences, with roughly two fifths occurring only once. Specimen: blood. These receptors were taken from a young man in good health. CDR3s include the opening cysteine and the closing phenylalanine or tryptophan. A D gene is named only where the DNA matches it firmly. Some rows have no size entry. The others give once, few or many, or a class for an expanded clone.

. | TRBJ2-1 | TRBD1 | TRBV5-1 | TGCGCCAGCAGCTTCGGACAGGGGGCGGGTAATGAGCAGTTCTTC | CASSFGQGAGNEQFF
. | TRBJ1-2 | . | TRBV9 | TGTGCCAGCAGCAAAAGGATTAGTGGCTACACCTTC | CASSKRISGYTF
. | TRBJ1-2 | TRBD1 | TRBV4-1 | TGCGCCAGCAGCCAAGAGACGGGGGGACAGCCCTTGGTATATGGCTACACCTTC | CASSQETGGQPLVYGYTF
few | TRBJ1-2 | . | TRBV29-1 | TGCAGCGTTGAAGCCTGGGTAGGGGATGGCTACACCTTC | CSVEAWVGDGYTF
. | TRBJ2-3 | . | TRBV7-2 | TGTGCCAGCAGCATGGGTTCAGATACGCAGTATTTT | CASSMGSDTQYF
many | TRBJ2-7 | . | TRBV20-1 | TGCAGTGCTAGGACTAGCTCCTACGAGCAGTACTTC | CSARTSSYEQYF
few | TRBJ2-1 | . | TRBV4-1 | TGCGCCAGCAGGACAGCCATCGTATTTAACAATGAGCAGTTCTTC | CASRTAIVFNNEQFF
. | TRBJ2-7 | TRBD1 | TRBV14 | TGTGCCAGCAGCCACTTTCCGGGACAGATCCGAACCAGAGAGACCACCTGGCCCTACGAGCAGTACTTC | CASSHFPGQIRTRETTWPYEQYF
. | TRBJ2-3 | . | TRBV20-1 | TGCAGTGCTGTCAGGGATCCTAGCACAGATACGCAGTATTTT | CSAVRDPSTDTQYF
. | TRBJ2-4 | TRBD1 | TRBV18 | TGTGCCAGCTCACCCGGACAGGGGTCCAAAAACATTCAGTACTTC | CASSPGQGSKNIQYF
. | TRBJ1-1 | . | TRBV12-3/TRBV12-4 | TGTGCCAGCAGTCCATGGCAGGGGATGACTGAAGCTTTCTTT | CASSPWQGMTEAFF
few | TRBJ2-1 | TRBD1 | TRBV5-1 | TGCGCCACCTCCTGGACAGGGGCGACGACGAATGAGCAGTTCTTC | CATSWTGATTNEQFF
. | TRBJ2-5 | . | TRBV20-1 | TGCAGTGCTAGAGATCTAGGCGGCCAAGAGACCCAGTACTTC | CSARDLGGQETQYF
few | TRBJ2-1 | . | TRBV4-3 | TGCGCCAGCAGCCAAGATAGGGCGGCCTACAATGAGCAGTTCTTC | CASSQDRAAYNEQFF
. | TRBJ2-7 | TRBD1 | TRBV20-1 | TGCAGTGCTAGAGGACAGGGGGTCTCCTACGAGCAGTACTTC | CSARGQGVSYEQYF